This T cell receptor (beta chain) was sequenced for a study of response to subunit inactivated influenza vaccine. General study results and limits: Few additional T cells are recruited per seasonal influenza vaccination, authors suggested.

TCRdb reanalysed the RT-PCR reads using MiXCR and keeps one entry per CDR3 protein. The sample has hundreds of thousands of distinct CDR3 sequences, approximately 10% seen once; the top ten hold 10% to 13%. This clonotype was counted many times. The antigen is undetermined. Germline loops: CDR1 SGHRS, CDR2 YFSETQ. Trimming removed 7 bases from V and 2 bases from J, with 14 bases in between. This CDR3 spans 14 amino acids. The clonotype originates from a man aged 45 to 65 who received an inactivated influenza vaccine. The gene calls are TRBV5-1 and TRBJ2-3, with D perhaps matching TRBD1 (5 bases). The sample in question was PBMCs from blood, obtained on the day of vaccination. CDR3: CASDRGAYTDTQYF. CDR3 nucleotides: TGCGCCAGCGACCGTGGGGCCTACACAGATACGCAGTATTTT.